This TCR beta chain was recorded in a study of CD8 T cells in Susac syndrome. This clonotype was counted a single time. Germline V gene lookup returns CDR1 SGHRS and CDR2 YFSETQ. Trimming took off 2 bases at V and 3 bases at J, with 17 bases between the two ends. This CDR3 has 16 residues. A quantity of roughly 0.5 to 1 ug RNA underwent reverse transcription using random hexamers. MiXCR was run by TCRdb on the immunoSEQ multiplex PCR reads, yielding one entry per CDR3 protein. Counted here are about 200,000 distinct CDR3 sequences, roughly 94% occurring once; the ten biggest clones make up around 0.093%.

The gene calls are TRBV5-1 and TRBJ2-5; TRBD1 is a possible D gene (6 bases). The sample taken for sequencing was CD4+ T cells from PBMCs. The TCR was taken from a human donor in good health. In DNA form, the CDR3 reads TGCGCCAGCAGCTTTGGCAGGGGTACAGCGGAAGAGACCCAGTACTTC. This codes for CASSFGRGTAEETQYF.